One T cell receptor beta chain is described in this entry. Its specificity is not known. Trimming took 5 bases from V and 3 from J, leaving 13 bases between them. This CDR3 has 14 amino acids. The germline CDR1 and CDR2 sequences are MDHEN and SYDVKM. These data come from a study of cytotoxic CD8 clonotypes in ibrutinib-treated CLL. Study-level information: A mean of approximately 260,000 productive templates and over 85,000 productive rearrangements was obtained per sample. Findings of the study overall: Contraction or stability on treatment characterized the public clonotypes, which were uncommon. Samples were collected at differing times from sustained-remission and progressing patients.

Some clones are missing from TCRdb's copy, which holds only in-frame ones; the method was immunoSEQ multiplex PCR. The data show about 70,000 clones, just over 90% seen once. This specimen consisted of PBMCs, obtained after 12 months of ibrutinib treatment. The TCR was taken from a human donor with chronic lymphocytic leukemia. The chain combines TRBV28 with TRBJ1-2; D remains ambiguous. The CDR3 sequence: CASSQQGPYYGYTF. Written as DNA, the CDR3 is TGTGCCAGCAGTCAACAAGGACCCTACTATGGCTACACCTTC.